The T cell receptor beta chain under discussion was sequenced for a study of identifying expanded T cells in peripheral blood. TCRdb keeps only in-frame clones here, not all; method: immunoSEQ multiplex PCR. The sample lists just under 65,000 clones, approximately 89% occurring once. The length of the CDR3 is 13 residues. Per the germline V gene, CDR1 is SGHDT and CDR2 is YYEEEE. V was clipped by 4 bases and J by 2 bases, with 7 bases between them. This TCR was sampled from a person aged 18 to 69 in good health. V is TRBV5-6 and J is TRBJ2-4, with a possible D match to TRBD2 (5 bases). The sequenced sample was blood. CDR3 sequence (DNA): TGTGCCAGCAGCAGGGAGACCAAAAACATTCAGTACTTC. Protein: CASSRETKNIQYF.